A selection of T cell receptor beta chains follows, all from one sample in a study of PD-L1 blockade in urothelial cancer. Data came from immunoSEQ multiplex PCR; TCRdb stores just in-frame clones and leaves some out. The table lists 40,000 to 50,000 clones, about four fifths of them singletons. This material consisted of PBMCs, taken around atezolizumab (anti-PD-L1) treatment. These receptors came from a man between 60 and 70 years old with urothelial cancer. CDR3s include the opening cysteine and the closing phenylalanine or tryptophan. The order of the fields is D gene, J gene, clone size, V gene, CDR3 DNA, CDR3 protein. The D gene is left open where the match is weak. Clone size is shown for a subset of rows, as once, few, many or a class of expanded clone.

D: TRBD2; J: TRBJ2-3; size: .; V: TRBV6-6; DNA: TGTGCCAGCCGGGCGGGGGGAGATACGCAGTATTTT; CDR3: CASRAGGDTQYF
D: .; J: TRBJ1-5; size: .; V: TRBV11-2; DNA: TGTGCCAGCAGCCTAGGGCTAAGGGGCGGTCAGCCCCAGCATTTT; CDR3: CASSLGLRGGQPQHF
D: TRBD2; J: TRBJ2-7; size: once; V: TRBV28; DNA: TGTGCCAGCAGTTTATGGCTCGCGAGACTAGCGGGTGCCACGTCTACCTACGAGCAGTACTTC; CDR3: CASSLWLARLAGATSTYEQYF
D: TRBD2; J: TRBJ2-1; size: .; V: TRBV4-2; DNA: TGTGCCAGCAGCCCCCGGCTAGCGGGAGGGGTAGGGTACAATGAGCAGTTCTTC; CDR3: CASSPRLAGGVGYNEQFF
D: .; J: TRBJ2-6; size: .; V: TRBV2; DNA: TGTGCCAGCAGGCCCTATTACTCTGGGGCCAACGTCCTGACTTTC; CDR3: CASRPYYSGANVLTF
D: .; J: TRBJ1-6; size: .; V: TRBV6-1; DNA: TGTGCCAGCAGTGCCCTCAGGGTCTCCTATAATTCACCCCTCCACTTT; CDR3: CASSALRVSYNSPLHF
D: TRBD2; J: TRBJ2-1; size: .; V: TRBV11-2; DNA: TGTGCCAGCAGCTTAGATTCGACTAGCCCTCAGGTAGTCTTC; CDR3: CASSLDSTSPQVVF
D: .; J: TRBJ1-4; size: .; V: TRBV29-1; DNA: TGCAGCGTTGATAGTGGGGCAGGAGAAAAACTGTTTTTT; CDR3: CSVDSGAGEKLFF
D: .; J: TRBJ1-4; size: .; V: TRBV19; DNA: TGTGCCAGTAGGTGGGCTGAAAAACTGTTTTTT; CDR3: CASRWAEKLFF
D: .; J: TRBJ1-2; size: .; V: TRBV28; DNA: TGTGCCAGCAGTTTAACGGGAAACTATGGCTACACCTTC; CDR3: CASSLTGNYGYTF
D: .; J: TRBJ1-1; size: many; V: TRBV4-2; DNA: TGTGCCAGCACCAGGTCCACTGAAGCTTTCTTT; CDR3: CASTRSTEAFF
D: TRBD1; J: TRBJ1-5; size: few; V: TRBV5-6; DNA: TGTGCCAGCAGTCCGGACAGGGGAAAACAGCCCCAGCATTTT; CDR3: CASSPDRGKQPQHF
D: TRBD1; J: TRBJ1-2; size: .; V: TRBV28; DNA: TGTGCCAGCAGTCTCCCGGGACAGGGCGGGCTGTATGGCTACACCTTC; CDR3: CASSLPGQGGLYGYTF
D: .; J: TRBJ2-7; size: .; V: TRBV5-4; DNA: TGTGCCAGCAGCTTGGTGGACAGAAACTACGAGCAGTACTTC; CDR3: CASSLVDRNYEQYF
D: TRBD1; J: TRBJ2-6; size: few; V: TRBV30; DNA: TGTGCCTGGAGTGTAGGGGGACAGGGGACGGGGGCCAACGTCCTGACTTTC; CDR3: CAWSVGGQGTGANVLTF
D: .; J: TRBJ2-7; size: once; V: TRBV27; DNA: TGTGCCAGCACTCCATGGGCTAGGAGAGGGCTTTCCGAGCAGTACTTC; CDR3: CASTPWARRGLSEQYF
D: .; J: TRBJ1-5; size: .; V: TRBV28; DNA: TGTGCCAGCAGTTTGGCGGCACCCCATAGCAATCAGCCCCAGCATTTT; CDR3: CASSLAAPHSNQPQHF
D: .; J: TRBJ2-3; size: .; V: TRBV28; DNA: TGTGCCAGCAGTCCTCCGGGGAGCACAGATACGCAGTATTTT; CDR3: CASSPPGSTDTQYF
D: .; J: TRBJ1-6; size: .; V: TRBV28; DNA: TGTGCCAGCACCCCACGGGGCTCCTATAATTCACCCCTCCACTTT; CDR3: CASTPRGSYNSPLHF